Following are 17 T cell receptor beta chains from one sample sequenced in a study of T-cell reconstitution after alpha-beta-depleted transplantation in children. It was with unique molecular identifiers that the TCRbeta library was prepared. TCRdb reprocessed the PCR reads with MiXCR, giving one entry per CDR3 protein. The sample lists about 160,000 distinct CDR3 sequences, 11% seen once, with over 10% in the top ten. Sequencing was performed on PBMCs, taken before TCRalphabeta/CD19-depleted stem cell transplant. These receptors all come from a boy aged 2 to 10 with acute myeloid leukemia, due to receive a stem cell transplant.

This clonotype came up many times. The chain has TRBV3-1 and TRBJ2-1, with a weak D call TRBD2 (5 bases). Germline loops: CDR1 LGHDT, CDR2 YNNKEL (reference sequence). There are 18 residues in the CDR3. V was pared by 0 bases and J by 3 bases, with 18 bases between. The CDR3 DNA reads TGTGCCAGCAGCCAAGATCAGGTAGTGGGAGATATCTACAATGAGCAGTTCTTC. This translates into CASSQDQVVGDIYNEQFF.

This clonotype showed up many times. The CDR3 region is CASSPWTDQETQYF. Here the CDR3 DNA reads TGTGCCAGCAGCCCCTGGACAGACCAAGAGACCCAGTACTTC. V gene TRBV3-1 combines with J gene TRBJ2-5, with a weak D call TRBD1 (6 bases). This CDR3 region has 14 residues. Trimming cost V 4 bases and J 0 bases, with 9 bases left between them. Germline values: CDR1 LGHDT, CDR2 YNNKEL (reference sequence).

The genes are TRBV19 and TRBJ2-3; 9 nucleotides match TRBD2. CDR1 and CDR2 from the germline V gene are LNHDA and SQIVND (reference sequence). The CDR3 is 16 amino acids. The J segment lost 5 bases and the V segment lost 4 bases, leaving 10 bases of the junction unmatched. CDR3 residues: CASSRVAGVVGDTQYF. CDR3 nucleotides: TGTGCCAGTAGTAGGGTAGCGGGAGTTGTCGGAGATACGCAGTATTTT.

This clonotype occurred many times. The rearrangement uses TRBV2 and TRBJ1-2, with D uncertain. Trimming took 2 bases from V and 4 from J, leaving 14 bases between them. The CDR3 is made up of 15 amino acids. Germline CDR1 and CDR2: SNHLY and FYNNEI. The DNA of the CDR3 is TGTGCCAGCAGTGAATCAAGGTCCCCAGTCTATGGCTACACCTTC. This codes for CASSESRSPVYGYTF.

The table lists this clonotype with many counts. J is TRBJ1-5 and V is TRBV28; D gene unclear. V was pared by 5 bases and J by 1 base, with 12 bases between. The CDR3 loop spans 15 amino acids. CDR1 and CDR2 (germline): MDHEN, SYDVKM. The DNA of the CDR3 is TGTGCCAGCAGTCTGGACCTGGCCAGCAATCAGCCCCAGCATTTT. Its translation is CASSLDLASNQPQHF. The full variable domain, completed using reference TRBV28 and TRBJ1-5, is DVKVTQSSRYLVKRTGEKVFLECVQDMDHENMFWYRQDPGLGLRLIYFSYDVKMKEKGDIPEGYSVSREKKERFSLILESASTNQTSMYLCASSLDLASNQPQHFGDGTRLSIL.

This clonotype was observed at least ten times. This chain joins TRBV24-1 and TRBJ2-1, with D uncertain. The CDR3 totals 13 residues. The V and J ends lost 0 bases and 7 bases respectively, with 6 bases between them. CDR1 KGHDR and CDR2 SFDVKD come from the germline V gene. The CDR3: CATSDLGRNEQFF. The CDR3, as DNA: TGTGCCACCAGTGATTTGGGCCGGAATGAGCAGTTCTTC.

This clonotype was detected many times. V and J are TRBV20-1 and TRBJ2-5, with D uncertain. The CDR3 has 11 residues. Looked up from germline, CDR1 is DFQATT and CDR2 is SNEGSKA (reference sequence). Trimming took off 7 bases at V and 2 bases at J, with 8 bases between the two ends. For the CDR3, the DNA is TGCAGTGGTCTCGTGCAAGAGACCCAGTACTTC. Translating gives CSGLVQETQYF.

At least ten counts were recorded for this clonotype. The chain combines TRBV6-1 with TRBJ2-3; D may be TRBD1 (6 bases). This CDR3 has 14 residues. The germline CDR1 and CDR2 sequences are MNHNS and SASEGT. Trimming took 6 bases from V and 0 from J, leaving 10 bases between them. The chain's CDR3 is CASRKGGSTDTQYF. The CDR3 nucleotides read TGTGCCAGCAGAAAAGGGGGAAGCACAGATACGCAGTATTTT.

This clonotype was seen at least ten times. V usage is TRBV7-3 and J usage is TRBJ2-3; 11 nucleotides agree with TRBD2. The V segment lost 4 bases and the J segment 7 bases; nucleotides outside the gene matches: 10. The germline CDR1 and CDR2 sequences are SGHTA and FQGTGA. There are 16 residues in the CDR3. The chain's CDR3 is CASSSTSGVPGNTQYF. The CDR3 bases are TGTGCCAGCAGCTCGACTAGCGGGGTGCCGGGGAATACGCAGTATTTT.

This clonotype was picked up many times. The rearrangement joins TRBV20-1 to TRBJ2-4, with D possibly being TRBD2 (6 bases). Trimming took off 1 base at V and 5 bases at J, with 9 bases between the two ends. Germline V gene data show CDR1 as DFQATT and CDR2 as SNEGSKA (reference sequence). The CDR3 runs 13 residues. The CDR3 DNA sequence: TGCAGTGCTAGAGGGGGACTTCAAAACATTCAGTACTTC. Protein product: CSARGGLQNIQYF.

In this sample, this clonotype turned up many times. This chain joins TRBV11-1 and TRBJ2-1, with a tentative D call TRBD2 (5 bases). The V gene lost 0 bases and the J gene lost 2 bases, with 8 bases spanning the gap. Germline V lookup: CDR1 SGHAT, CDR2 FQDESV (reference sequence). The CDR3 is 15 amino acids. The CDR3 here is CASSLARAAYNEQFF. The CDR3 bases are TGTGCCAGCAGCTTAGCGCGGGCGGCCTACAATGAGCAGTTCTTC.

This clonotype was found many times. The DNA for the CDR3 is TGCAGCGTTGATGCATACACTAGCACAGATACGCAGTATTTT. It encodes CSVDAYTSTDTQYF. The chain joins TRBV29-1 to TRBJ2-3; D is uncertain. V was shortened by 3 bases and J by 0 bases, with 10 bases between the two germline ends. Germline V gives CDR1 SQVTM, CDR2 ANQGSEA. The CDR3 runs to 14 residues.

This clonotype was seen many times. The rearrangement links TRBV7-9 to TRBJ1-1, with D maybe TRBD1 (6 bases). The CDR3 is 17 residues long. Trimming took 1 base from V and 4 from J, leaving 19 bases between them. Germline V gene data show CDR1 as SEHNR and CDR2 as FQNEAQ (reference sequence). CDR3 in DNA: TGTGCCAGCAGCTTAGGTTACTTGGGGGCGCGCGGCACTGAAGCTTTCTTT. Its protein product is CASSLGYLGARGTEAFF.

This clonotype was observed at least ten times. The V gene is TRBV7-2, the J gene TRBJ1-2, with 7 nucleotides matching TRBD1. The CDR3 extends over 16 amino acids. The trim removed 6 bases at V and 4 bases at J, leaving 14 bases unmatched. In germline, CDR1 is SGHTA, CDR2 FQGNSA. The DNA for the CDR3 is TGTGCCAGCAGTCCGGGACAGCAACTCTACCTCTATGGCTACACCTTC. This encodes CASSPGQQLYLYGYTF. Full variable domain (outside the CDR3, taken from reference TRBV7-2 and TRBJ1-2): GAGVSQSPSNKVTEKGKDVELRCDPISGHTALYWYRQSLGQGLEFLIYFQGNSAPDKSGLPSDRFSAERTGGSVSTLTIQRTQQEDSAVYLCASSPGQQLYLYGYTFGSGTRLTVV.

This clonotype was found many times. The genes are TRBV12-3 or TRBV12-4 and TRBJ1-5; possibly TRBD1 for D (5 bases). Between the trimmed V and J ends, which lost 4 bases and 4 bases, there was a span of 11 bases. The CDR3 totals 14 residues. CDR3: CASSWGTGNQPQHF. Written as DNA, the CDR3 is TGTGCCAGCAGTTGGGGGACGGGGAATCAGCCCCAGCATTTT.

In this sample, this clonotype turned up a few times. The rearrangement uses TRBV7-2 and TRBJ1-2; possible D gene TRBD1, 6 bases. The CDR3 is 15 residues long. V shed 5 bases and J shed 4 bases, with 17 bases lying between them. CDR1 SGHTA and CDR2 FQGNSA come from the germline V gene. CDR3 bases: TGTGCCAGCAGCCCTCCTACAGGGCTCAGCTATGGCTACACCTTC. Translated, it gives CASSPPTGLSYGYTF.

This clonotype has a count of ten or more. The genes are TRBV3-1 and TRBJ2-3; TRBD2 agrees at 12 bases. This CDR3 region has 20 residues. V shed 2 bases and J 0 bases; nucleotides not matched to a gene: 12. Looked up from germline, CDR1 is LGHDT and CDR2 is YNNKEL (reference sequence). CDR3 amino acids: CASSQSVWLAGGSSTDTQYF. The DNA for the CDR3 is TGTGCCAGCAGCCAAAGCGTGTGGCTAGCGGGAGGGTCTAGCACAGATACGCAGTATTTT.